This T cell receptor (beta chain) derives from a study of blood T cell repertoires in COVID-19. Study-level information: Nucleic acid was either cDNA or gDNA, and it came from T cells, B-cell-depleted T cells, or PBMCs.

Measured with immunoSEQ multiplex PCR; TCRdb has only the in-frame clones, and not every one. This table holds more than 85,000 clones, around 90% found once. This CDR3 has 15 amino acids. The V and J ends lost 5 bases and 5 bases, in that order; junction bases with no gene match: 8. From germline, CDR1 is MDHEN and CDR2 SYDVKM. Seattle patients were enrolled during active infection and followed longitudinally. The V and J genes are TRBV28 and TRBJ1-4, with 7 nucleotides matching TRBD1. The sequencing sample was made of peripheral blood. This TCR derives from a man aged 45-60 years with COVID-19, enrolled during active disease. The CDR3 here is CASSTQGGVNEKLFF. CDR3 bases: TGTGCCAGCAGTACGCAGGGGGGCGTCAATGAAAAACTGTTTTTT.